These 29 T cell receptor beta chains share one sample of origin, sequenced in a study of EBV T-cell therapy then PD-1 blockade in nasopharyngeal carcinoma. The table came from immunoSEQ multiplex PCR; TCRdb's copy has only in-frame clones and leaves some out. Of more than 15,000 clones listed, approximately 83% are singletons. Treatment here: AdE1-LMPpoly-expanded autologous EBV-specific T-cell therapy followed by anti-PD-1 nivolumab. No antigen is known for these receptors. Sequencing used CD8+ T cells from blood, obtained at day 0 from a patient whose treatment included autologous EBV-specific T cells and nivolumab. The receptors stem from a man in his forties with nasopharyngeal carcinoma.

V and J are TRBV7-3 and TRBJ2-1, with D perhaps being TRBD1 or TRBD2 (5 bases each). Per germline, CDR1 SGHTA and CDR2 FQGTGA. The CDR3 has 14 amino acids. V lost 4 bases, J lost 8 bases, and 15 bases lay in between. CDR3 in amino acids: CASSSWDLAHEQFF. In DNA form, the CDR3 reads TGTGCCAGCAGCTCTTGGGACCTCGCCCATGAGCAGTTCTTC.

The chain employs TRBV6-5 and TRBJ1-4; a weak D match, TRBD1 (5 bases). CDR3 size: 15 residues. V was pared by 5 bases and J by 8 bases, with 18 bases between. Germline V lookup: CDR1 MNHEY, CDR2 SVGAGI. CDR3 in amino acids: CASSLYGQGREKLFF. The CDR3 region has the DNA TGTGCCAGCAGTCTATATGGGCAGGGACGAGAAAAACTGTTTTTT.

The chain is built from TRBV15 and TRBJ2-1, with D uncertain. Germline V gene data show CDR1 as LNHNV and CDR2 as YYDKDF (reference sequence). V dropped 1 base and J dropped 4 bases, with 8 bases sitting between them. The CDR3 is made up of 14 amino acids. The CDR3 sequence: CATSRVREYNEQFF. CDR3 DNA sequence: TGTGCCACCAGCAGAGTAAGAGAATACAATGAGCAGTTCTTC.

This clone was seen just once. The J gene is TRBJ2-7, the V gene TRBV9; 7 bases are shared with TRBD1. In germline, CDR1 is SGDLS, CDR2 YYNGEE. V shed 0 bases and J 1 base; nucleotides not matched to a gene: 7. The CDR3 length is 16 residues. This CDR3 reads CASSVESEGASYEQYF. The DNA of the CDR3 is TGTGCCAGCAGCGTAGAGAGCGAGGGGGCTTCCTACGAGCAGTACTTC. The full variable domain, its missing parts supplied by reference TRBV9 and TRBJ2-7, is DSGVTQTPKHLITATGQRVTLRCSPRSGDLSVYWYQQSLDQGLQFLIQYYNGEERAKGNILERFSAQQFPDLHSELNLSSLELGDSALYFCASSVESEGASYEQYFGPGTRLTVT.

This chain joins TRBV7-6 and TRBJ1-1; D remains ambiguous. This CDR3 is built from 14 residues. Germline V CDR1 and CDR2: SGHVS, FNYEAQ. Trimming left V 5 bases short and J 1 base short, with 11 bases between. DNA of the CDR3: TGTGCCAGCAGCCAGACGGACGCGAACACTGAAGCTTTCTTT. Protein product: CASSQTDANTEAFF.

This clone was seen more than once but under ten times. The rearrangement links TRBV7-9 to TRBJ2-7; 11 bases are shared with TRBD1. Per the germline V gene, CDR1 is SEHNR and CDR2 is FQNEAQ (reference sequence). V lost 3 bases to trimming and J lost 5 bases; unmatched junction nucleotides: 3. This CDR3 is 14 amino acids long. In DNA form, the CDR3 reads TGTGCCAGCAGCTTCCCGGACAGGGGGCACGAGCAGTACTTC. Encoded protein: CASSFPDRGHEQYF.

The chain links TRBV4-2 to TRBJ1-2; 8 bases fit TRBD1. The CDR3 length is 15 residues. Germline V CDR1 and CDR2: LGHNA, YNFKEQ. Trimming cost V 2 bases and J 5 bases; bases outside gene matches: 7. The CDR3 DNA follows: TGTGCCAGCAGCCAACTCGGACAGGGTTCTTATGGCTACACCTTC. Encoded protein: CASSQLGQGSYGYTF.

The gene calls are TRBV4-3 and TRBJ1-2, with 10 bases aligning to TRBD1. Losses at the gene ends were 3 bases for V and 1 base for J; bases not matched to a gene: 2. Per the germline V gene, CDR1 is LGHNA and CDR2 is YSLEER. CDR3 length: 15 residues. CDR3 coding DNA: TGCGCCAGCAGCCAGACAGGGGGCGGTAACTATGGCTACACCTTC. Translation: CASSQTGGGNYGYTF.

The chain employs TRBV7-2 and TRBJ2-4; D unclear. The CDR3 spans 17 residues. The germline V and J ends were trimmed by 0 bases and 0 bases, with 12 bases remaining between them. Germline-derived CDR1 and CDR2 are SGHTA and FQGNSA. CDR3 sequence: CASSLALETLAKNIQYF. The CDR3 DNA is TGTGCCAGCAGCTTAGCGCTTGAGACCTTAGCCAAAAACATTCAGTACTTC.

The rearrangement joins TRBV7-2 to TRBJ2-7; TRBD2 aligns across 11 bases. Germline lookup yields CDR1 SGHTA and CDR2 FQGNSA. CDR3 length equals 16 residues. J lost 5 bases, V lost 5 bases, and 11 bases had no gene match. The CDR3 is CASSARTSGFFHEQYF. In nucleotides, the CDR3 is TGTGCCAGCAGCGCCAGGACTAGCGGGTTTTTCCACGAGCAGTACTTC.

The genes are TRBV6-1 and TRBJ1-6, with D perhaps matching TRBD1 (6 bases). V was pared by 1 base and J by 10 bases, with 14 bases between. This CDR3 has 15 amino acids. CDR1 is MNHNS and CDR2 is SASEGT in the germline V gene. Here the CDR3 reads CASSEDPGASSPLHF. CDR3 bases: TGTGCCAGCAGTGAAGACCCGGGGGCCTCCTCACCCCTCCACTTT.

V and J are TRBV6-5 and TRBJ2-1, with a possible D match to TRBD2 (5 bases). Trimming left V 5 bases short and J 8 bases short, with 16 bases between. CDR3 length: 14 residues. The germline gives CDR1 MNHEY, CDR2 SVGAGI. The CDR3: CASSPSDGNHEQFF. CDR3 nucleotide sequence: TGTGCCAGCAGTCCGTCGGACGGGAACCATGAGCAGTTCTTC.

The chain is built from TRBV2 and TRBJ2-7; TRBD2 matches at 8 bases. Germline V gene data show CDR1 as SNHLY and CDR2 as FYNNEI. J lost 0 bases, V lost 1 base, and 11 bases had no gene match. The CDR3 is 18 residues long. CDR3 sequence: CASSEEEEAGVHSYEQYF. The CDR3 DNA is TGTGCCAGCAGTGAAGAGGAGGAAGCGGGGGTTCACTCCTACGAGCAGTACTTC.

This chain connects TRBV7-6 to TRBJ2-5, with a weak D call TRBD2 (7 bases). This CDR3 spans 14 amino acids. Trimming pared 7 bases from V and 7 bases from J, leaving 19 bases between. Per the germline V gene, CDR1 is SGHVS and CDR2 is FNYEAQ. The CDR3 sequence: CASIEGGGDLTQYF. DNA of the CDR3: TGTGCCAGCATAGAAGGAGGGGGGGACTTGACCCAGTACTTC.

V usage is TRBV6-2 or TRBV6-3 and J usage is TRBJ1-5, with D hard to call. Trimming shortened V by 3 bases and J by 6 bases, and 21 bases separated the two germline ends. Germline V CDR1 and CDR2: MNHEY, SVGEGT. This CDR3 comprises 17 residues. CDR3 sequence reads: CASSYWEGYEASQPQHF. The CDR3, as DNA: TGTGCCAGCAGTTATTGGGAGGGATACGAAGCGTCTCAGCCCCAGCATTTT.

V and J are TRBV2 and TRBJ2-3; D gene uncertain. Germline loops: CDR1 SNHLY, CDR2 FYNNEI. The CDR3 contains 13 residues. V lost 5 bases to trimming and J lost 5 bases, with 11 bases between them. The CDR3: CASSNPARDTQYF. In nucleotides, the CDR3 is TGTGCCAGCAGTAACCCCGCCAGAGATACGCAGTATTTT.

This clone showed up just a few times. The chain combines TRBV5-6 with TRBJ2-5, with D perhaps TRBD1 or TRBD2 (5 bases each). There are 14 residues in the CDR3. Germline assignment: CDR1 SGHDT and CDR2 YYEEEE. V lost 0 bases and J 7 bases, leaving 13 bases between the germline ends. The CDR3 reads CASSLGTAGGTQYF. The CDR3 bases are TGTGCCAGCAGCTTGGGGACGGCTGGGGGGACCCAGTACTTC.

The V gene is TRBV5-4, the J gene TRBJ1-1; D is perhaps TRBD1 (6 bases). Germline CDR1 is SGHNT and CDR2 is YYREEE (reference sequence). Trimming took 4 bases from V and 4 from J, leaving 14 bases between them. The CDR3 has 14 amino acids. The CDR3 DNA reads TGTGCCAGCAGCCACACAGGGTTAGGCACTGAAGCTTTCTTT. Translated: CASSHTGLGTEAFF.

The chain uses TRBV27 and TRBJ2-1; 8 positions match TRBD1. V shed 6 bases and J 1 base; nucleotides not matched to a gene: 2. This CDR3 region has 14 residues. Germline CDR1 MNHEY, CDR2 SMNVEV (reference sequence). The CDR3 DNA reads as TGTGCCAGCAGCGACAGGGGATCCTACAATGAGCAGTTCTTC. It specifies CASSDRGSYNEQFF.

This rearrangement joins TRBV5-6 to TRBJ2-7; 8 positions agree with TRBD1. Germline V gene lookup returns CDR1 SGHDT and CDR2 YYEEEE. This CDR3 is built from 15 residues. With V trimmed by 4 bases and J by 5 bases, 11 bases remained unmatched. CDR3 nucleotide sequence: TGTGCCAGCAGCAATTCCGGACAGGGATTCCACGAGCAGTACTTC. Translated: CASSNSGQGFHEQYF.

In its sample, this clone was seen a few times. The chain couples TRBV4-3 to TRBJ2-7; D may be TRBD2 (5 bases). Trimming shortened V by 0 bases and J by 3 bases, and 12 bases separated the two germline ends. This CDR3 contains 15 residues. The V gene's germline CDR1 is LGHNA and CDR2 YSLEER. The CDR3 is CASSQESFGNYEQYF. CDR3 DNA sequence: TGCGCCAGCAGCCAAGAGTCCTTCGGGAACTACGAGCAGTACTTC.

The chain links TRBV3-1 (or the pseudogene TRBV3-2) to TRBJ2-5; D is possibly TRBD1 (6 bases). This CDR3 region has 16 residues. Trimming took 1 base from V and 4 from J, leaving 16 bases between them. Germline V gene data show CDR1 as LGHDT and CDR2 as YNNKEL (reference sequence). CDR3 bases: TGTGCCAGCAGCCAAGCGGGCTACAGGGAGCGAGAGACCCAGTACTTC. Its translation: CASSQAGYRERETQYF.

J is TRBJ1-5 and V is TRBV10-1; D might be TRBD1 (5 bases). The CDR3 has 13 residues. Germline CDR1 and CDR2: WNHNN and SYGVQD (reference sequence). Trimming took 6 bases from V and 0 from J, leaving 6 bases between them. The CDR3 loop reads CASRQDSNQPQHF. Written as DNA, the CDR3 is TGCGCCAGCAGACAGGATAGCAATCAGCCCCAGCATTTT.

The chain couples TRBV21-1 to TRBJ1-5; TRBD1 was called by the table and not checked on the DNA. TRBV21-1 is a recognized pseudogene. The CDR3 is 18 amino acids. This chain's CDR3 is CASRSTPGHLYSNQPQHF. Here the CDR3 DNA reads TGTGCCAGCAGATCCACCCCGGGACACCTCTATAGCAATCAGCCCCAGCATTTT.

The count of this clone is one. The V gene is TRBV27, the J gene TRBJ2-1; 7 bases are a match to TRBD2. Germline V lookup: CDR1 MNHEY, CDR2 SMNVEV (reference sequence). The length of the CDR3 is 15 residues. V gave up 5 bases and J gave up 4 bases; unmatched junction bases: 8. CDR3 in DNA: TGTGCCAGCAGTGGGGAGGGAGGTTATTACAATGAGCAGTTCTTC. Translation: CASSGEGGYYNEQFF.

CDR3 nucleotides: TGCGCCAGCAGCCGACGACAGGGGTTAGATGGCTACACCTTC. It specifies CASSRRQGLDGYTF. The chain couples TRBV4-3 to TRBJ1-2; 8 nucleotides align to TRBD1. This CDR3 is built from 14 residues. J gave up 6 bases and V 4 bases, and 7 bases lay outside the gene matches. In germline, CDR1 is LGHNA, CDR2 YSLEER.

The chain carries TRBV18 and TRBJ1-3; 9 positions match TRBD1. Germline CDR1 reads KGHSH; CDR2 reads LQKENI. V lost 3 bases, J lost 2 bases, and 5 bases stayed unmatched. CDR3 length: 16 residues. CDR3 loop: CASSPRDRDPGNTIYF. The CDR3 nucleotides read TGTGCCAGCTCACCTAGGGACAGGGACCCTGGAAACACCATATATTTT.

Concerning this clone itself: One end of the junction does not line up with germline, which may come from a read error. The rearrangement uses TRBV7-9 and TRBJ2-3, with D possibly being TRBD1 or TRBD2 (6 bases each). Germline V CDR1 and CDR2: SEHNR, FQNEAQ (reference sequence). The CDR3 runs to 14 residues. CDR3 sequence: CASSPEFDPGAYPF. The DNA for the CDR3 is TGTGCCAGCAGCCCTGAGTTTGATCCGGGGGCCTATCCTTTT.

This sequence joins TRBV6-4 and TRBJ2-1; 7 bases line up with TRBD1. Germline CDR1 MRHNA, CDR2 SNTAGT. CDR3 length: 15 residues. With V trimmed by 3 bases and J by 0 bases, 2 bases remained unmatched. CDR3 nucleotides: TGTGCCAGCAGTGAAGGGGGCGGCTCCTACAATGAGCAGTTCTTC. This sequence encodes CASSEGGGSYNEQFF.